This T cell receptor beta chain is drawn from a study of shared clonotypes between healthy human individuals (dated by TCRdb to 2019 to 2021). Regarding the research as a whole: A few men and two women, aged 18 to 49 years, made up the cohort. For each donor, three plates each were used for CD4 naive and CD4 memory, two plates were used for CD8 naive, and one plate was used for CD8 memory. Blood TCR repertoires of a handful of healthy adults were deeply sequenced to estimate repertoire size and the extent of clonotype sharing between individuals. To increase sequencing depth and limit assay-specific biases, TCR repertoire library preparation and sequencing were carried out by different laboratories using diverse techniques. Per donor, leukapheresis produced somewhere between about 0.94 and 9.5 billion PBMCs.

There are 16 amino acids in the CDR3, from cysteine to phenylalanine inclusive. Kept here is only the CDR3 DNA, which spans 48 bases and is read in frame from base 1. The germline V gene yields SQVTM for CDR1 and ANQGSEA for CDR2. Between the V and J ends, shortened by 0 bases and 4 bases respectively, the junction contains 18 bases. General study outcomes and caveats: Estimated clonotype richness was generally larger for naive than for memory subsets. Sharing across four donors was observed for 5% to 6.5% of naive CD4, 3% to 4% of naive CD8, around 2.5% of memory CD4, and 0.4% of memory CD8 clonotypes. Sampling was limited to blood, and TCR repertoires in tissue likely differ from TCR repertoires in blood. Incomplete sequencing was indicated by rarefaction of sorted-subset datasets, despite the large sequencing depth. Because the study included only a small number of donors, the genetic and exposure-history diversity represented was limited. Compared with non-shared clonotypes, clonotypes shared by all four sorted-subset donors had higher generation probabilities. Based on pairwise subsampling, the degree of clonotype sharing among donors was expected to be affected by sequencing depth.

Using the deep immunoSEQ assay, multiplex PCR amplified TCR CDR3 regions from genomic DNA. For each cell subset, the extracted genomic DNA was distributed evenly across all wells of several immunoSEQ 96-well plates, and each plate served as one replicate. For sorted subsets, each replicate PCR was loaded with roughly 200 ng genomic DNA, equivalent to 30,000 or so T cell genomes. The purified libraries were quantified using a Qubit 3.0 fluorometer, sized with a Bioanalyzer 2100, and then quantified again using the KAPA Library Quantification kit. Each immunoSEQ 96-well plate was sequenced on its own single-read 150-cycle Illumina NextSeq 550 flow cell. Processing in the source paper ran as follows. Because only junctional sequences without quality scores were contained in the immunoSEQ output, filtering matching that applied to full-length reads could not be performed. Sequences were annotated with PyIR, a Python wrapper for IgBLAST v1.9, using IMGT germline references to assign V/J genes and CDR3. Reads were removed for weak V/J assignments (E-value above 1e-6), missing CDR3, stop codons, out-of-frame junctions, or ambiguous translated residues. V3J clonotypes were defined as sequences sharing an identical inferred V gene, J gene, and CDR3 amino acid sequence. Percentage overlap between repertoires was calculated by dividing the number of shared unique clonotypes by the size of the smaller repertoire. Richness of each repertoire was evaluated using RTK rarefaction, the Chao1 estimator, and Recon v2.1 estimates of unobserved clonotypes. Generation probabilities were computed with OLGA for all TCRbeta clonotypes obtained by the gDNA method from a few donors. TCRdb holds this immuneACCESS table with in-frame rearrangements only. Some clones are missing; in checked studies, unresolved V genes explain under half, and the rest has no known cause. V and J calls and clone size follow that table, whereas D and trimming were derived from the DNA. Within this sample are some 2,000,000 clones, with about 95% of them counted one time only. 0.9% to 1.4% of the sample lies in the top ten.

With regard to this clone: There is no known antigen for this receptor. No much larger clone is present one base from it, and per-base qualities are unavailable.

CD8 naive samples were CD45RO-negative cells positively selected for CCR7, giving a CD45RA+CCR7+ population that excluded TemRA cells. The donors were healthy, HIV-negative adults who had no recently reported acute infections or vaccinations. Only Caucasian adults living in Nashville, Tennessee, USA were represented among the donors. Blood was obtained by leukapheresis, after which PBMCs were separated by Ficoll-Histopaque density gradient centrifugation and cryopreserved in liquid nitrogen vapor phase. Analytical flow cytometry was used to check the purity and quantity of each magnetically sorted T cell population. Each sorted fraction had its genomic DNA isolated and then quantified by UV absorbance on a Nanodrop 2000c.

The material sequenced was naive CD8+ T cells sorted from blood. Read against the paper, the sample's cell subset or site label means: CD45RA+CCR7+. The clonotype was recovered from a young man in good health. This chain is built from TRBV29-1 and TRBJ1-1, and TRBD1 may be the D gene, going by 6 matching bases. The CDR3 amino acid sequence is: CSVEDPGMRGSTEAFF. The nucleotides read TGCAGCGTTGAAGATCCGGGGATGAGGGGGTCCACTGAAGCTTTCTTT.